The 24 T cell receptor beta chains in this list originate from one sample, sequenced in a study of T cell responses to AZD1222 COVID-19 vaccine. Sequencing used immunoSEQ multiplex PCR; TCRdb keeps in-frame clones, though not all of them. This sample has about 140,000 clones; 90% occur once, and the top ten carry about 3.4%. Material: peripheral blood, obtained on day 0 of AZD1222 vaccination. The receptors were gathered from an adult in good health.

The CDR3 DNA is TGCGCCAGCAGCTCACAACCGGACAGGGTCTATGGCTACACCTTC. As protein: CASSSQPDRVYGYTF. The chain joins TRBV5-1 to TRBJ1-2; TRBD1 matches 8 bases. Germline CDR1 and CDR2: SGHRS and YFSETQ. Trimming took 3 bases from V and 4 from J; bases not matched to a gene: 8. The CDR3 is 15 residues long.

The chain carries TRBV9 and TRBJ1-2, with a weak D call TRBD1 (6 bases). Germline V gene lookup returns CDR1 SGDLS and CDR2 YYNGEE. V lost 4 bases, J lost 4 bases, and 20 bases lay in between. There are 16 residues in the CDR3. The CDR3 reads CASSPRRTGALYGYTF. CDR3 DNA: TGTGCCAGCAGCCCACGCCGGACGGGGGCCCTCTATGGCTACACCTTC.

The rearrangement links TRBV4-1 to TRBJ1-1; possible D gene TRBD1, 5 bases. V dropped 1 base and J dropped 6 bases, with 12 bases sitting between them. CDR1 is MGHRA and CDR2 is YSYEKL in the germline V gene. This CDR3 has 14 residues. CDR3 coding DNA: TGCGCCAGCAGCCAAGGCGCAGGGTTGCCTGAAGCTTTCTTT. This translates into CASSQGAGLPEAFF.

This chain uses TRBV11-2 with TRBJ2-7, with TRBD1 as a possible D gene (6 bases). CDR1 SGHAT and CDR2 FQNNGV come from the germline V gene. Trimming removed 5 bases from V and 4 bases from J, with 24 bases in between. The CDR3 has 17 residues. CDR3 in DNA: TGTGCCAGCAGCAGGGCTAGTTTGGGGGCTGGGAAATACGAGCAGTACTTC. Translating it yields CASSRASLGAGKYEQYF.

The chain combines TRBV6-1 with TRBJ1-1; D is possibly TRBD1 (5 bases). Germline CDR1 and CDR2: MNHNS and SASEGT. The CDR3 length is 15 residues. The V end lost 2 bases, the J end lost 6 bases, and 16 bases lay between the germline ends. The CDR3 reads CASSESPGRRAEAFF. The CDR3 coding sequence is TGTGCCAGCAGTGAAAGCCCAGGGCGTCGAGCTGAAGCTTTCTTT.

This chain uses TRBV6-5 with TRBJ2-1; 8 bases are a match to TRBD2. There are 15 residues in the CDR3. Germline CDR1 is MNHEY and CDR2 is SVGAGI. V lost 6 bases, J lost 0 bases, and 4 bases stayed unmatched. CDR3 coding DNA: TGTGCCAGCAGACCCAGCGGGAGCTCCTACAATGAGCAGTTCTTC. Translation gives CASRPSGSSYNEQFF.

The genes are TRBV7-6 and TRBJ2-1; 8 bases agree with TRBD2. There are 15 residues in the CDR3. V shed 2 bases, J shed 5 bases, and the junction held 5 bases outside the gene matches. From germline, CDR1 is SGHVS and CDR2 FNYEAQ. CDR3 in DNA: TGTGCCAGCAGCTTACAGAGCGGGAGCCACAATGAGCAGTTCTTC. Translation gives CASSLQSGSHNEQFF.

The rearrangement uses TRBV30 and TRBJ2-1; either TRBD1 or TRBD2 may fit D (5 bases each). CDR3 length: 13 residues. Germline V lookup: CDR1 GTSNPN, CDR2 SVGIG (reference sequence). Trimming removed 5 bases at V and 3 bases at J, with 11 bases between. The chain's CDR3 is CAWSRDGYNEQFF. CDR3 coding DNA: TGTGCCTGGTCCCGGGACGGCTACAATGAGCAGTTCTTC.

This chain connects TRBV18 to TRBJ1-6; D gene ambiguous. The CDR3 loop spans 14 amino acids. Germline V lookup: CDR1 KGHSH, CDR2 LQKENI. Trimming cost V 1 base and J 7 bases, with 8 bases left between them. CDR3 in amino acids: CASSPRAENSPLHF. The CDR3 region has the DNA TGTGCCAGCTCACCACGAGCGGAAAATTCACCCCTCCACTTT.

The chain carries TRBV2 and TRBJ2-7; 7 bases match TRBD2. From germline, CDR1 is SNHLY and CDR2 FYNNEI. The trim removed 3 bases at V and 6 bases at J, leaving 5 bases unmatched. The CDR3 runs 13 residues. The CDR3 reads CASSDNPSGEQYF. CDR3 bases: TGTGCCAGCAGTGATAACCCTAGCGGCGAGCAGTACTTC.

The V gene is TRBV7-2, the J gene TRBJ2-3, with D tentatively TRBD2 (5 bases). CDR3 length: 16 amino acids. Germline CDR1 reads SGHTA; CDR2 reads FQGNSA. Trimming left V 0 bases short and J 2 bases short, with 12 bases between. The CDR3 bases are TGTGCCAGCAGCTTAGCGGCTAGCAGCCTCACAGATACGCAGTATTTT. It codes for CASSLAASSLTDTQYF.

This chain uses TRBV19 with TRBJ2-2; no firm D call. V was pared by 8 bases and J by 5 bases, with 9 bases between. The CDR3 contains 12 residues. The germline CDR1 and CDR2 sequences are LNHDA and SQIVND (reference sequence). This CDR3 reads CASWAGTGELFF. In DNA form, the CDR3 reads TGTGCCAGTTGGGCTGGGACCGGGGAGCTGTTTTTT.

This chain connects TRBV6-5 to TRBJ2-2; TRBD1 matches at 7 bases. CDR1 is MNHEY, CDR2 SVGAGI, per germline. V dropped 8 bases and J dropped 6; count of bases not matched to a gene: 3. The CDR3 runs to 12 residues. CDR3 nucleotides: TGTGCCAGCGAACAGGGGCCCGGGGAGCTGTTTTTT. Translated, it gives CASEQGPGELFF.

The rearrangement links TRBV27 to TRBJ1-5, with 7 bases matching TRBD1. V was pared by 5 bases and J by 5 bases, with 9 bases of the junction left unmatched. The CDR3 runs to 15 residues. The V gene's germline CDR1 is MNHEY and CDR2 SMNVEV (reference sequence). In DNA, the CDR3 is TGTGCCAGCAGTCAAGACAGGGTGGCGGATCAGCCCCAGCATTTT. Residues: CASSQDRVADQPQHF.

The rearrangement uses TRBV30 and TRBJ2-1; D tentatively fits TRBD1 or TRBD2 (5 bases each). The CDR3 contains 13 residues. Per germline, CDR1 GTSNPN and CDR2 SVGIG (reference sequence). Trimming took 5 bases from V and 9 from J, leaving 17 bases between them. The CDR3 here is CAWAGTREGEQFF. The CDR3 nucleotides are TGTGCCTGGGCCGGGACCCGAGAGGGTGAGCAGTTCTTC.

The chain links TRBV2 to TRBJ1-1; a weak D match, TRBD1 (6 bases). The CDR3 runs to 13 residues. The V and J ends lost 7 bases and 3 bases respectively, with 12 bases between them. Germline-derived CDR1 and CDR2 are SNHLY and FYNNEI. The CDR3 protein is CASMEDSYTEAFF. The CDR3 DNA reads as TGTGCCAGCATGGAGGACAGCTACACTGAAGCTTTCTTT.

The chain links TRBV3-1 (or the pseudogene TRBV3-2) to TRBJ2-3, with 8 bases lining up with TRBD2. CDR3 length: 14 residues. J lost 5 bases, V lost 5 bases, and 6 bases had no gene match. In germline, CDR1 is LGHDT, CDR2 YNNKEL (reference sequence). The CDR3 protein is CASSAGTRGDTQYF. CDR3 DNA: TGTGCCAGCAGCGCCGGGACTAGAGGAGATACGCAGTATTTT.

This chain links TRBV5-1 with TRBJ2-2; the D gene is possibly TRBD2 (6 bases). V was shortened by 7 bases and J by 5 bases, with 18 bases between the two germline ends. The germline V gene encodes CDR1 SGHRS and CDR2 YFSETQ. This CDR3 has 15 residues. The CDR3, as DNA: TGCGCCAGCGGTCGGGACTGGAAGGGGACCGGGGAGCTGTTTTTT. Protein product: CASGRDWKGTGELFF.

V gene TRBV19 combines with J gene TRBJ2-7; tentatively, D is TRBD1 or TRBD2 (5 bases each). V shed 5 bases and J shed 3 bases, with 14 bases lying between them. The V gene's germline CDR1 is LNHDA and CDR2 SQIVND (reference sequence). This CDR3 is 14 amino acids long. The CDR3 DNA sequence: TGTGCCAGTAGTGGGGCAGGGAGTGGCTACGAGCAGTACTTC. Translation: CASSGAGSGYEQYF. Combining the CDR3 with reference TRBV19 and TRBJ2-7 gives the whole variable domain DGGITQSPKYLFRKEGQNVTLSCEQNLNHDAMYWYRQDPGQGLRLIYYSQIVNDFQKGDIAEGYSVSREKKESFPLTVTSAQKNPTAFYLCASSGAGSGYEQYFGPGTRLTVT.

Of note for this clone: Other nucleotide sequences in the sample specify the same CDR3. The chain carries TRBV7-2 and TRBJ1-2; D ambiguous. CDR3 length: 12 residues. Trimming cost V 1 base and J 4 bases, with 4 bases left between them. Germline V gene lookup returns CDR1 SGHTA and CDR2 FQGNSA. DNA for the CDR3: TGTGCCAGCAGCTTAGGGGGCTATGGCTACACCTTC. This gives the protein CASSLGGYGYTF.

V is TRBV7-3 and J is TRBJ2-1; D call uncertain. This CDR3 is built from 14 residues. CDR1 and CDR2 from the germline V gene are SGHTA and FQGTGA. V lost 2 bases, J lost 7 bases, and 12 bases lay in between. CDR3 in amino acids: CASSLHRVDNEQFF. DNA for the CDR3: TGTGCCAGCAGCTTACATCGGGTGGATAATGAGCAGTTCTTC.

The genes are TRBV6-1 and TRBJ1-4; the D gene is possibly TRBD1 (6 bases). With 1 base removed from V and 8 bases from J, the gap between germline ends came to 14 bases. Per germline, CDR1 MNHNS and CDR2 SASEGT. CDR3 length equals 15 residues. The CDR3 DNA follows: TGTGCCAGCAGTGAAGGTCCGGGGGCAAAGGAAAAACTGTTTTTT. Its translation is CASSEGPGAKEKLFF.

The rearrangement joins TRBV7-8 to TRBJ1-1; maybe TRBD1 (6 bases). The CDR3 sequence is 16 residues long. Germline V gene sequence: CDR1 SGHVS, CDR2 FQNEAQ. V was pared by 5 bases and J by 4 bases, with 20 bases between. The CDR3 DNA reads as TGTGCCAGCAGCCGCGGCCTGACAGGCGTGGGCACTGAAGCTTTCTTT. It is translated as CASSRGLTGVGTEAFF.

This clone was counted a single time. The chain has TRBV20-1 and TRBJ2-3; 8 positions agree with TRBD2. With V trimmed by 5 bases and J by 6 bases, 1 base remained unmatched. The germline gives CDR1 DFQATT, CDR2 SNEGSKA (reference sequence). The CDR3 has 11 amino acids. The CDR3 DNA sequence: TGCAGTGCTCGGGGGGGGGATACGCAGTATTTT. This translates into CSARGGDTQYF.